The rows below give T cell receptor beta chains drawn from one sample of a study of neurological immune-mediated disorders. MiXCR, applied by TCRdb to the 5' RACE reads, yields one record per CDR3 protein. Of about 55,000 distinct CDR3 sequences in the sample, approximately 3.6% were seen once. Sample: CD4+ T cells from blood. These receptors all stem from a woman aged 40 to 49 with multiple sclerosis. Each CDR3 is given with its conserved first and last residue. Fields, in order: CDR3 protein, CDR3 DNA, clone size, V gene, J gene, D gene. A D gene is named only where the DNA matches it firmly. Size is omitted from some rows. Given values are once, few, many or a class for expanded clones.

CDR3: CSPVGQGYTDTQYF
DNA: TGCAGTCCCGTGGGACAGGGATACACAGATACGCAGTATTTT
size: many
V: TRBV20-1
J: TRBJ2-3
D: TRBD1

CDR3: CASSLGAANTEAFF
DNA: TGTGCCAGCAGCCTGGGCGCAGCGAACACTGAAGCTTTCTTT
size: many
V: TRBV12-3/TRBV12-4
J: TRBJ1-1
D: NA

CDR3: CASVRQGPTGELFF
DNA: TGTGCCAGCGTCCGACAGGGGCCGACCGGGGAGCTGTTTTTT
size: many
V: TRBV2
J: TRBJ2-2
D: TRBD1

CDR3: CASSRQGLYEQYF
DNA: TGTGCCAGCAGTCGACAGGGTCTCTACGAGCAGTACTTC
size: many
V: TRBV2
J: TRBJ2-7
D: TRBD1

CDR3: CSVGASIEKLFF
DNA: TGCAGCGTCGGGGCGTCCATTGAAAAACTGTTTTTT
size: many
V: TRBV29-1
J: TRBJ1-4
D: NA

CDR3: CASSYSTALMNTEAFF
DNA: TGTGCCAGCAGTTATAGCACAGCATTGATGAACACTGAAGCTTTCTTT
size: NA
V: TRBV6-2/TRBV6-3
J: TRBJ1-1
D: NA

CDR3: CASSTPIQGAEAFF
DNA: TGTGCCAGCAGCACACCCATCCAGGGGGCTGAAGCTTTCTTT
size: many
V: TRBV7-2
J: TRBJ1-1
D: TRBD1

CDR3: CASTLAGAGEQYF
DNA: TGCGCCAGCACCCTAGCGGGGGCAGGCGAGCAGTACTTC
size: many
V: TRBV5-1
J: TRBJ2-7
D: TRBD2

CDR3: CASSFGLNYGYTF
DNA: TGTGCCAGCAGTTTTGGGCTTAACTATGGCTACACCTTC
size: many
V: TRBV12-3/TRBV12-4
J: TRBJ1-2
D: NA

CDR3: CASSLGVTNTEAFF
DNA: TGTGCCAGCAGCTTAGGGGTAACGAACACTGAAGCTTTCTTT
size: many
V: TRBV7-8
J: TRBJ1-1
D: NA

CDR3: CASSLLETGGVYEQYF
DNA: TGTGCCAGCAGCTTGCTAGAGACAGGTGGGGTGTACGAGCAGTACTTC
size: many
V: TRBV11-2
J: TRBJ2-7
D: NA

CDR3: CASSFSGLSGNTIYF
DNA: TGTGCCAGCAGCTTTAGCGGACTCTCTGGAAACACCATATATTTT
size: many
V: TRBV7-9
J: TRBJ1-3
D: NA

CDR3: CASSPRTGGVIIGLSGANVLTF
DNA: TGTGCCAGCAGCCCCCGGACAGGGGGAGTTATAATTGGTTTGTCTGGGGCCAACGTCCTGACTTTC
size: many
V: TRBV7-2
J: TRBJ2-6
D: TRBD1

CDR3: CASSQEVVDGEEQYF
DNA: TGCGCCAGCAGCCAAGAGGTAGTTGACGGCGAGGAGCAGTACTTC
size: many
V: TRBV4-1
J: TRBJ2-7
D: NA

CDR3: CASSRPGLAGSSTDTQYF
DNA: TGTGCCAGCAGCCGTCCAGGACTAGCGGGGTCTAGCACAGATACGCAGTATTTT
size: many
V: TRBV3-1
J: TRBJ2-3
D: TRBD2

CDR3: CASSQEMTGLTYEQYF
DNA: TGTGCCAGCAGCCAAGAGATGACAGGGTTAACCTACGAGCAGTACTTC
size: many
V: TRBV4-2
J: TRBJ2-7
D: TRBD1

CDR3: CASSLAVTGSYGYTF
DNA: TGTGCCAGCAGCTTAGCCGTGACAGGGTCTTATGGCTACACCTTC
size: many
V: TRBV7-2
J: TRBJ1-2
D: TRBD1

CDR3: CASSPGGSGANVLTF
DNA: TGTGCCAGCAGCCCGGGAGGATCTGGGGCCAACGTCCTGACTTTC
size: many
V: TRBV25-1
J: TRBJ2-6
D: TRBD2

CDR3: CASSFSAEVYNSPLHF
DNA: TGTGCCAGCAGCTTTTCTGCGGAAGTCTATAATTCACCCCTCCACTTT
size: many
V: TRBV11-2
J: TRBJ1-6
D: NA

CDR3: CASSPPGGSQPQHF
DNA: TGCGCCAGCAGCCCTCCAGGGGGCAGTCAGCCCCAGCATTTT
size: many
V: TRBV4-1
J: TRBJ1-5
D: TRBD1

CDR3: CASSLDVGRWKGGNIQYF
DNA: TGTGCCAGCAGCTTAGATGTGGGCCGATGGAAGGGAGGAAACATTCAGTACTTC
size: many
V: TRBV11-2
J: TRBJ2-4
D: NA

CDR3: CASSSRTDSWETQYF
DNA: TGCGCCAGCAGCTCGCGGACGGATAGCTGGGAGACCCAGTACTTC
size: many
V: TRBV5-1
J: TRBJ2-5
D: NA

CDR3: CASSQIGLADSNSYNEQFF
DNA: TGCGCCAGCAGCCAGATTGGACTAGCGGACTCGAATTCCTACAATGAGCAGTTCTTC
size: many
V: TRBV4-1
J: TRBJ2-1
D: TRBD2

CDR3: CASSVRGTGGMKTF
DNA: TGTGCCAGCAGCGTGAGAGGGACAGGGGGAATGAAAACCTTC
size: many
V: TRBV9
J: TRBJ1-2
D: TRBD1

CDR3: CASSPITGRNNQPQHF
DNA: TGCGCCAGCAGCCCCATCACAGGGCGGAACAATCAGCCCCAGCATTTT
size: many
V: TRBV4-1
J: TRBJ1-5
D: NA

CDR3: CASSSRGGLGETQYF
DNA: TGTGCCAGCAGCTCGCGTGGGGGGTTGGGAGAGACCCAGTACTTC
size: few
V: TRBV5-6
J: TRBJ2-5
D: NA

CDR3: CSSGQGQGSEQFF
DNA: TGCAGCTCAGGACAGGGGCAAGGAAGCGAGCAGTTCTTC
size: many
V: TRBV29-1
J: TRBJ2-1
D: TRBD1

CDR3: CSARAGAEGGPGGYTF
DNA: TGTAGTGCTAGAGCCGGGGCAGAGGGTGGGCCAGGCGGCTACACCTTC
size: once
V: TRBV20-1
J: TRBJ1-2
D: NA

CDR3: CASSPNRGFSTDTQYF
DNA: TGTGCCAGCAGTCCTAACAGGGGGTTCAGCACAGATACGCAGTATTTT
size: many
V: TRBV12-3/TRBV12-4
J: TRBJ2-3
D: TRBD1

CDR3: CASSESGGAKNIQYF
DNA: TGTGCCAGCAGTGAATCGGGAGGGGCCAAAAACATTCAGTACTTC
size: many
V: TRBV25-1
J: TRBJ2-4
D: TRBD2

CDR3: CASSLESKDEQFF
DNA: TGCGCCAGCAGCTTGGAATCCAAGGATGAGCAGTTCTTC
size: many
V: TRBV5-1
J: TRBJ2-1
D: NA

CDR3: CAIRGQGTDGYTF
DNA: TGTGCCATCAGGGGACAGGGGACTGATGGCTACACCTTC
size: many
V: TRBV10-3
J: TRBJ1-2
D: TRBD1

CDR3: CASSSVVGRNYEQYF
DNA: TGTGCCAGCAGCTCAGTAGTGGGCAGAAACTACGAGCAGTACTTC
size: many
V: TRBV11-2
J: TRBJ2-7
D: NA

CDR3: CASTHKTGSYEQYF
DNA: TGTGCCAGCACCCATAAGACAGGTTCCTACGAGCAGTACTTC
size: many
V: TRBV7-2
J: TRBJ2-7
D: NA